The 30 T cell receptor beta chains reported below all come from one sample, sequenced in a study of vaccination and CD4 T cells after COVID-19. The treatment here: 10-day PBMC culture with coronavirus spike peptide pools or control peptides (ViraFEST assay). Which antigens these TCRs recognize remains unknown. Cultured CD4+ T cell DNA underwent sequencing with the Oncomine TCR Beta short-read assay. TCRdb reprocessed the PCR reads with MiXCR, giving one entry per CDR3 protein. This sample yields about 26,000 distinct CDR3 sequences, of which 40% are seen a single time; approximately 11% belongs to the top ten. Material for sequencing was CD4+ T cells from blood, cultured in vitro. Receptors originate from a human donor who had recovered from COVID-19.

In its sample, this clonotype was seen a few times. The chain carries TRBV19 and TRBJ1-5, with D tentatively TRBD1 (5 bases). Trimming stripped 3 bases from V and 0 bases from J, with 12 bases between. The germline gives CDR1 LNHDA, CDR2 SQIVND (reference sequence). CDR3 length equals 16 residues. CDR3: CASSMLAGVSNQPQHF. The DNA for the CDR3 is TGTGCCAGTAGTATGTTGGCGGGGGTTAGCAATCAGCCCCAGCATTTT.

The rearrangement uses TRBV27 and TRBJ1-4, with D possibly being TRBD1 (6 bases). CDR3 length: 15 residues. Germline assignment: CDR1 MNHEY and CDR2 SMNVEV (reference sequence). With 5 bases removed from V and 7 bases from J, the gap between germline ends came to 17 bases. The CDR3 DNA reads TGTGCCAGCAGTCCTGGGAGGGGGATACGTGAAAAACTGTTTTTT. The encoded protein is CASSPGRGIREKLFF.

The chain uses TRBV6-5 and TRBJ2-1; D not resolved. CDR1 MNHEY and CDR2 SVGAGI come from the germline V gene. The CDR3 extends over 16 amino acids. The V end was cut by 2 bases, the J end by 0 bases, with 11 bases between. CDR3 nucleotide sequence: TGTGCCAGCAGTTACGTACAGATAAGCTCCTACAATGAGCAGTTCTTC. Its protein is CASSYVQISSYNEQFF.

The chain is built from TRBV20-1 and TRBJ1-1, with D perhaps matching TRBD1 (5 bases). This CDR3 region has 14 residues. The germline V and J ends were trimmed by 6 bases and 1 base, with 15 bases remaining between them. Per the germline V gene, CDR1 is DFQATT and CDR2 is SNEGSKA (reference sequence). As DNA, the CDR3 is TGCAGTGCGCTCGACAGCCCCGGGAACACTGAAGCTTTCTTT. Protein: CSALDSPGNTEAFF.

This clonotype was detected a few times. This chain joins TRBV2 and TRBJ1-6; tentative D call: TRBD1 (5 bases). CDR3 size: 15 residues. Per the germline V gene, CDR1 is SNHLY and CDR2 is FYNNEI. V was trimmed by 6 bases and J by 2 bases, leaving 11 bases between them. CDR3: CASRGDSPYNSPLHF. CDR3 DNA: TGTGCCAGCAGAGGAGACAGTCCCTATAATTCACCCCTCCACTTT.

This chain connects TRBV10-2 to TRBJ2-2; 12 bases align to TRBD2. The CDR3 consists of 14 residues. V lost 7 bases to trimming and J lost 5 bases; unmatched junction nucleotides: 2. Germline V CDR1 and CDR2: WSHSY, SAAADI. The CDR3 bases are TGCGCCAGCAACCTAGCGGGGGGGACCGGGGAGCTGTTTTTT. This gives the protein CASNLAGGTGELFF.

The gene calls are TRBV2 and TRBJ2-1; D unresolved. This CDR3 spans 11 amino acids. Trimming removed 7 bases from V and 5 bases from J, with 6 bases in between. Germline V gene sequence: CDR1 SNHLY, CDR2 FYNNEI. This chain's CDR3 is CASNFNNEQFF. The CDR3 nucleotides read TGTGCCAGCAACTTTAACAATGAGCAGTTCTTC.

In its sample, this clonotype was seen a few times. The chain is built from TRBV25-1 and TRBJ1-2; 7 bases agree with TRBD1. The length of the CDR3 is 14 residues. Germline values: CDR1 MGHDK, CDR2 SYGVNS. Unmatched junction bases numbered 9, after V lost 6 bases and J lost 5 bases. CDR3 coding DNA: TGTGCCAGCAGGCGCACAGGGGTCGGGTATGGCTACACCTTC. Amino acid sequence: CASRRTGVGYGYTF.

Only a few counts were recorded for this clonotype. The J gene is TRBJ1-2, the V gene TRBV15; D gene ambiguous. The germline V gene has CDR1 LNHNV and CDR2 YYDKDF (reference sequence). Trimming left V 1 base short and J 4 bases short, with 4 bases between. The CDR3 length is 12 residues. The chain's CDR3 is CATSRATYGYTF. Here the CDR3 DNA reads TGTGCCACCAGCAGAGCAACCTATGGCTACACCTTC.

The chain is built from TRBV12-3 or TRBV12-4 and TRBJ2-7; no firm D call. The CDR3 is 11 residues long. V was trimmed by 3 bases and J by 3 bases, leaving 3 bases between them. CDR3 sequence (DNA): TGTGCCAGCAGTTTTGGCTACGAGCAGTACTTC. Residues: CASSFGYEQYF.

The V call is TRBV2, the J call TRBJ2-3; D is possibly TRBD1 (6 bases). Germline CDR1 and CDR2: SNHLY and FYNNEI. The CDR3 spans 13 residues. Trimming removed 7 bases from V and 4 bases from J, with 12 bases in between. The CDR3 DNA follows: TGTGCCAGCAAGCCAGGGGCTCCAGATACGCAGTATTTT. Its protein is CASKPGAPDTQYF. Full variable domain (remainder filled in from reference TRBV2 and TRBJ2-3): EPEVTQTPSHQVTQMGQEVILRCVPISNHLYFYWYRQILGQKVEFLVSFYNNEISEKSEIFDDQFSVERPDGSNFTLKIRSTKLEDSAMYFCASKPGAPDTQYFGPGTRLTVL.

The gene calls are TRBV15 and TRBJ2-7; D remains ambiguous. The germline gives CDR1 LNHNV, CDR2 YYDKDF (reference sequence). Trimming stripped 0 bases from V and 3 bases from J, with 15 bases between. CDR3 size: 16 residues. The CDR3 sequence: CATSRDLPGLGYEQYF. The DNA for the CDR3 is TGTGCCACCAGCAGAGATCTGCCGGGTCTTGGCTACGAGCAGTACTTC.

This rearrangement joins TRBV7-9 to TRBJ2-1; D ambiguous. Trimming removed 6 bases at V and 2 bases at J, with 17 bases between. CDR1 SEHNR and CDR2 FQNEAQ come from the germline V gene (reference sequence). The CDR3 runs to 16 residues. Here the CDR3 DNA reads TGTGCCAGCAGGTCCGGCTTGGGCGGAACCTACAATGAGCAGTTCTTC. Translating it yields CASRSGLGGTYNEQFF.

There are a few counts of this clonotype. The V and J genes are TRBV4-1 and TRBJ1-2; D is possibly TRBD1 (6 bases). CDR3 size: 17 residues. Germline loops: CDR1 MGHRA, CDR2 YSYEKL. The V end lost 0 bases, the J end lost 3 bases, and 17 bases lay between the germline ends. Here the CDR3 DNA reads TGCGCCAGCAGCCAAGATCAATTACGACAGGACTACTATGGCTACACCTTC. Protein sequence: CASSQDQLRQDYYGYTF.

The rearrangement links TRBV20-1 to TRBJ2-5, with D possibly TRBD2 on 6 matching bases. The CDR3 runs to 12 residues. Germline CDR1 is DFQATT and CDR2 is SNEGSKA (reference sequence). V was shortened by 6 bases and J by 4 bases, with 12 bases between the two germline ends. CDR3 amino acids: CSAGPGGETQYF. The CDR3, as DNA: TGCAGTGCGGGTCCCGGGGGAGAGACCCAGTACTTC.

The rearrangement joins TRBV19 to TRBJ1-1; D remains ambiguous. Germline assignment: CDR1 LNHDA and CDR2 SQIVND (reference sequence). V shed 1 base and J shed 4 bases, with 10 bases lying between them. CDR3 size: 14 residues. As DNA, the CDR3 is TGTGCCAGTAGTATAGGCGGAAGCGGCACTGAAGCTTTCTTT. This translates into CASSIGGSGTEAFF.

The rearrangement joins TRBV12-3 or TRBV12-4 to TRBJ2-2; unclear D gene. The V and J ends lost 4 bases and 0 bases respectively, with 9 bases between them. CDR3 size: 15 residues. This CDR3 is CASSSHFPNTGELFF. As DNA, the CDR3 is TGTGCCAGCAGTTCCCACTTCCCGAACACCGGGGAGCTGTTTTTT.

This clonotype was detected a few times. The chain employs TRBV7-8 and TRBJ2-1, with TRBD2 matching 11 bases. J gave up 0 bases and V 0 bases, and 13 bases lay outside the gene matches. Germline assignment: CDR1 SGHVS and CDR2 FQNEAQ. The CDR3 runs 21 residues. CDR3 sequence (DNA): TGTGCCAGCAGCTTAGCGCAAGGTCTAGCGGGGGGCCTAGTCTCCTACAATGAGCAGTTCTTC. Encoded protein: CASSLAQGLAGGLVSYNEQFF.

The V gene is TRBV10-3, the J gene TRBJ2-6; the D gene is possibly TRBD2 (5 bases). CDR1 is ENHRY, CDR2 SYGVKD, per germline. The CDR3 is made up of 13 amino acids. The V end lost 10 bases, the J end lost 4 bases, and 11 bases lay between the germline ends. DNA for the CDR3: TGTGCCACGGGGTTCGCCGGGGCCAACGTCCTGACTTTC. Translation: CATGFAGANVLTF.

The chain links TRBV20-1 to TRBJ1-1; unclear D gene. Trimming removed 4 bases at V and 6 bases at J, with 15 bases between. The CDR3 is 13 amino acids. Per germline, CDR1 DFQATT and CDR2 SNEGSKA (reference sequence). CDR3 protein: CSAIRRPLAEAFF. The CDR3 nucleotides are TGCAGTGCTATCCGCAGGCCGCTCGCTGAAGCTTTCTTT.

This clonotype occurred a few times. The gene calls are TRBV7-2 and TRBJ2-3; no clear D. CDR1 is SGHTA, CDR2 FQGNSA, per germline. The V end lost 0 bases, the J end lost 0 bases, and 10 bases lay between the germline ends. This CDR3 spans 16 amino acids. The CDR3 region is CASSLAFSSSTDTQYF. CDR3 coding DNA: TGTGCCAGCAGCTTAGCGTTCAGCTCTAGCACAGATACGCAGTATTTT.

This clonotype was counted only a few times. The J gene is TRBJ2-5, the V gene TRBV2; D is unresolved. V was trimmed by 5 bases and J by 5 bases, leaving 12 bases between them. Germline V CDR1 and CDR2: SNHLY, FYNNEI. CDR3 size: 13 residues. For the CDR3, the DNA is TGTGCCAGCAGTCCGCATGGCTTGGAGACCCAGTACTTC. This sequence encodes CASSPHGLETQYF.

This chain links TRBV6-1 with TRBJ1-6; 10 bases match TRBD1. CDR3 length equals 14 residues. The V gene end was trimmed by 6 bases and the J gene end by 9 bases; junction bases not matched to a gene: 5. The germline gives CDR1 MNHNS, CDR2 SASEGT. CDR3 region: CASRGGQGSSPLHF. CDR3 DNA: TGTGCCAGCAGGGGGGGACAGGGGTCTTCACCCCTCCACTTT.

Written as DNA, the CDR3 is TGCAGTGGTGGGGGGGACCAAGAGACCCAGTACTTC. Its translation: CSGGGDQETQYF. The chain uses TRBV20-1 and TRBJ2-5; 7 positions match TRBD2. This CDR3 is 12 amino acids long. Germline assignment: CDR1 DFQATT and CDR2 SNEGSKA (reference sequence). V trimming: 7 bases; J trimming: 0 bases; junction bases outside the gene matches: 2.

The rearrangement links TRBV5-4 to TRBJ1-2, with D possibly being TRBD1 (5 bases). This CDR3 is 14 amino acids long. V dropped 2 bases and J dropped 2 bases, with 10 bases sitting between them. Looked up from germline, CDR1 is SGHNT and CDR2 is YYREEE (reference sequence). The CDR3 sequence is CASSFQGTNYGYTF. In DNA, the CDR3 is TGTGCCAGCAGCTTTCAGGGTACCAACTATGGCTACACCTTC.

This clonotype is termed medium-sized. The chain uses TRBV20-1 and TRBJ1-5, with D perhaps matching TRBD1 (6 bases). This CDR3 has 16 amino acids. Trimming left V 6 bases short and J 4 bases short, with 22 bases between. CDR1 is DFQATT, CDR2 SNEGSKA, per germline (reference sequence). CDR3 region: CSAKTQGLLANQPQHF. DNA of the CDR3: TGCAGTGCAAAGACACAGGGTCTCCTAGCAAATCAGCCCCAGCATTTT.

V is TRBV19 and J is TRBJ1-1; a weak D match, TRBD1 (6 bases). V lost 5 bases and J 0 bases, leaving 16 bases between the germline ends. CDR1 and CDR2 (germline): LNHDA, SQIVND (reference sequence). This CDR3 has 16 amino acids. The CDR3, as DNA: TGTGCCAGTAGTCCCCGGCGAGGGGGAATGAACACTGAAGCTTTCTTT. It specifies CASSPRRGGMNTEAFF. Based on the CDR3 plus reference TRBV19 and TRBJ1-1, the full variable domain is DGGITQSPKYLFRKEGQNVTLSCEQNLNHDAMYWYRQDPGQGLRLIYYSQIVNDFQKGDIAEGYSVSREKKESFPLTVTSAQKNPTAFYLCASSPRRGGMNTEAFFGQGTRLTVV.

The rearrangement uses TRBV6-2 or TRBV6-3 and TRBJ2-3, with D maybe TRBD2 (6 bases). The germline V gene has CDR1 MNHEY and CDR2 SVGEGT. V was pared by 3 bases and J by 2 bases, with 15 bases between. The length of the CDR3 is 16 residues. The CDR3 DNA sequence: TGTGCCAGCAGTTATATCCAGCGGGCCTTCACAGATACGCAGTATTTT. Translated: CASSYIQRAFTDTQYF.

The chain is built from TRBV14 and TRBJ2-5, with a tentative D call TRBD1 (5 bases). V lost 4 bases and J lost 3, with 9 bases in between. Germline values: CDR1 SGHDN, CDR2 FVKESK. The CDR3 totals 13 residues. This chain's CDR3 is CASSPLTEETQYF. CDR3 coding DNA: TGTGCCAGCAGCCCCCTGACAGAAGAGACCCAGTACTTC.

In its sample, this clonotype was seen a few times. The V gene is TRBV20-1, the J gene TRBJ2-7; 7 nucleotides match TRBD2. CDR3 length: 13 residues. Germline trimming cut 3 bases from V and 3 bases from J; bases unmatched to any gene: 5. The germline V gene encodes CDR1 DFQATT and CDR2 SNEGSKA (reference sequence). In nucleotides, the CDR3 is TGCAGTGCTAGCCGCGCGGGAGTCTACGAGCAGTACTTC. It specifies CSASRAGVYEQYF.